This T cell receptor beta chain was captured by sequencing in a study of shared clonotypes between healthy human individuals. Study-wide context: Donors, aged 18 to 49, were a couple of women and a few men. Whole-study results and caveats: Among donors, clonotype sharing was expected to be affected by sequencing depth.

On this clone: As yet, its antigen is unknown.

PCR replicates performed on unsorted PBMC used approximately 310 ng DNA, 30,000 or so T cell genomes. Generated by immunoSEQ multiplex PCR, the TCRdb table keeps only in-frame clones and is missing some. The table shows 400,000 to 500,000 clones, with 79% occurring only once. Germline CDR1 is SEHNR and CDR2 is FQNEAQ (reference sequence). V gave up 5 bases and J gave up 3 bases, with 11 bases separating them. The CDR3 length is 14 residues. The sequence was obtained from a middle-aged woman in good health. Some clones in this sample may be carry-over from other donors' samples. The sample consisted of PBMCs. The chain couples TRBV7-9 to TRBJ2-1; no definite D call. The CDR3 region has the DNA TGTGCCAGCAGCACTAAGTCCCACTACAATGAGCAGTTCTTC. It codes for CASSTKSHYNEQFF.